This T cell receptor beta chain originates from a study of vaccination effects on CD4 cells after COVID-19. Whole-study findings and limits: There was marked clonal contraction among infection- and vaccine-induced clones late after vaccination.

Data came from immunoSEQ multiplex PCR; TCRdb stores just in-frame clones and leaves some out. Counted here are 45,000 to 70,000 clones, 65% to 80% occurring once; the ten biggest clones make up around 5.5%. Sequencing in the ViraFEST assay came after antigen-specific CD4+ T cells had been expanded with viral peptide pools, which were used to stimulate PBMC. A 10-day culture period preceded the isolation of CD4+ T cells. Infection with SARS-CoV-2 occurred in the person between March and December 2020, and PCR confirmed it. In culture with 10 IU/ml IL-2 and about 10 ug/ml peptides, PBMC were grown at fewer than 2.5 million per well. Serving as the negative control culture was a pool of HIV-1 Nef peptides. A note on this clone: Antigen specificity is unknown.

The TCR sequence derives from a human donor who had a prior SARS-CoV-2 infection. The input for sequencing was CD4+ T cells from PBMCs cultured with HIV peptides, taken before COVID-19 vaccination. Subset denoted: HIV-1 Nef peptide pool negative control/reference culture.

The CDR3 reads CASSQATGRHYGYTF. The DNA of the CDR3 is TGCGCCAGCAGTCAGGCGACAGGGAGGCACTATGGCTACACCTTC. This chain links TRBV23-1 with TRBJ1-2, with 7 bases fitting TRBD1. TRBV23-1 is marked as an open reading frame, function uncertain. V dropped 3 bases and J dropped 3; count of bases not matched to a gene: 7. CDR3 length: 15 residues.